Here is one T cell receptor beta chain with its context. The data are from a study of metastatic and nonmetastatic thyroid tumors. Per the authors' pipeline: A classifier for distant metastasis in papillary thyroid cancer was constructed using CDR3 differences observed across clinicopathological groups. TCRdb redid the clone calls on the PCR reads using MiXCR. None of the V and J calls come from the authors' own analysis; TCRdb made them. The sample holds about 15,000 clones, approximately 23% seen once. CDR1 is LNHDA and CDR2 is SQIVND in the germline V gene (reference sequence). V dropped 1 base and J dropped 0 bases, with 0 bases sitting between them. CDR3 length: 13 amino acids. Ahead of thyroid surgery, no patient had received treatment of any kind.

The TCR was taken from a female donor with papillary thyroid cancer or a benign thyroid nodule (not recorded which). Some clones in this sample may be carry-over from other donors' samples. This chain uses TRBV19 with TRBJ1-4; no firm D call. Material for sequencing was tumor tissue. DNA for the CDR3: TGTGCCAGTAGTATAGCAACTAATGAAAAACTGTTTTTT. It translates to CASSIATNEKLFF. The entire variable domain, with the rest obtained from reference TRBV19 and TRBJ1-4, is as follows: DGGITQSPKYLFRKEGQNVTLSCEQNLNHDAMYWYRQDPGQGLRLIYYSQIVNDFQKGDIAEGYSVSREKKESFPLTVTSAQKNPTAFYLCASSIATNEKLFFGSGTQLSVL.